The 8 T cell receptor beta chains presented below share a single source sample, sequenced in a study of blood T cell repertoires in COVID-19. The table came from immunoSEQ multiplex PCR; TCRdb's copy has only in-frame clones and leaves some out. This table holds around 140,000 clones, about nine tenths found once. The specimen was PBMCs or T cells enriched from blood (not recorded which). The receptor source for this set is a woman aged 40 to 50 who had been exposed to COVID-19.

The chain employs TRBV29-1 and TRBJ2-5; TRBD1 aligns across 9 bases. J gave up 13 bases and V 0 bases, and 3 bases lay outside the gene matches. This CDR3 comprises 11 residues. The germline gives CDR1 SQVTM, CDR2 ANQGSEA. In DNA, the CDR3 is TGCAGCGTTGAAGAAGGACAGGGGCCGTACTTC. Translation gives CSVEEGQGPYF.

This sequence joins TRBV5-7 and TRBJ2-7; 7 bases line up with TRBD1. TRBV5-7 is reported as an ORF; its role is uncertain. The CDR3 loop spans 13 amino acids. Trimming cost V 7 bases and J 2 bases; bases outside gene matches: 6. CDR3 sequence (DNA): TGTGCCAGCCTAAATGACAGGGCCTACGAGCAGTACTTC. Protein sequence: CASLNDRAYEQYF.

The V call is TRBV7-3, the J call TRBJ2-5, with D perhaps TRBD2 (5 bases). V was trimmed by 2 bases and J by 4 bases, leaving 5 bases between them. CDR1 and CDR2 (germline): SGHTA, FQGTGA. The CDR3 extends over 12 amino acids. The CDR3, as DNA: TGTGCCAGCAGCTTACGGGGAGAGACCCAGTACTTC. This translates into CASSLRGETQYF. The full variable domain, completed using reference TRBV7-3 and TRBJ2-5, is GAGVSQTPSNKVTEKGKYVELRCDPISGHTALYWYRQSLGQGPEFLIYFQGTGAADDSGLPNDRFFAVRPEGSVSTLKIQRTERGDSAVYLCASSLRGETQYFGPGTRLLVL.

The rearrangement links TRBV7-2 to TRBJ1-2, with D uncertain. Trimming cost V 3 bases and J 1 base, with 6 bases left between them. The CDR3 contains 13 residues. Germline CDR1 reads SGHTA; CDR2 reads FQGNSA. In DNA, the CDR3 is TGTGCCAGCAGCTTCCAGATTAACTATGGCTACACCTTC. It is translated as CASSFQINYGYTF.

The chain combines TRBV5-1 with TRBJ2-7; TRBD1 agrees at 9 bases. This CDR3 is built from 17 residues. CDR1 is SGHRS and CDR2 is YFSETQ in the germline V gene. The ends lost 2 bases at V and 0 bases at J; junction bases unmatched: 9. CDR3 DNA: TGCGCCAGCAGCTTTAGCCCCGGGACAGGGAGCTCCTACGAGCAGTACTTC. Translation gives CASSFSPGTGSSYEQYF.

This clone was seen just once. The chain links TRBV9 to TRBJ2-1, with a weak D call TRBD2 (5 bases). Germline CDR1 is SGDLS and CDR2 is YYNGEE. Trimming took off 3 bases at V and 3 bases at J, with 13 bases between the two ends. The CDR3 is made up of 15 amino acids. The CDR3 reads CASSDSESFYNEQFF. Here the CDR3 DNA reads TGTGCCAGCAGCGATAGCGAGAGCTTCTACAATGAGCAGTTCTTC.

A few counts support this clone. The rearrangement joins TRBV10-3 to TRBJ2-1, with 11 positions matching TRBD2. Germline-derived CDR1 and CDR2 are ENHRY and SYGVKD. J lost 3 bases, V lost 6 bases, and 7 bases had no gene match. The CDR3 is 16 amino acids. The DNA of the CDR3 is TGTGCCATCAGGACTAGCGGGGCAACCGACTACAATGAGCAGTTCTTC. Encoded protein: CAIRTSGATDYNEQFF.

The genes are TRBV20-1 and TRBJ2-7, with a weak D call TRBD2 (6 bases). The CDR3 extends over 11 amino acids. Between the trimmed V and J ends, which lost 6 bases and 7 bases, there was a span of 13 bases. Germline assignment: CDR1 DFQATT and CDR2 SNEGSKA (reference sequence). CDR3 residues: CSALGRGEQYF. For the CDR3, the DNA is TGCAGTGCATTGGGTCGGGGGGAGCAGTACTTC.